This passage covers 22 T cell receptor beta chains from one sample sequenced in a study of T-cell reconstitution after alpha-beta-depleted transplantation in children. A library of TCRbeta sequences, prepared with unique molecular identifiers, was generated. MiXCR, run by TCRdb on the PCR reads, gives a single entry per CDR3 protein. The sample includes around 500,000 distinct CDR3 sequences, approximately 13% of them seen just once. The sequencing used PBMCs from the stem cell graft donor, collected from the stem cell graft. These receptor sequences come from a human donor who donated a stem cell graft to a child with combined immunodeficiency.

This clonotype has at least ten counts. This chain links TRBV12-3 or TRBV12-4 with TRBJ2-1; D is perhaps TRBD2 (5 bases). CDR3 length: 13 residues. Trimming pared 10 bases from V and 2 bases from J, leaving 12 bases between. Written as DNA, the CDR3 is TGTGCCACCAGGACTTCTACCTACAATGAGCAGTTCTTC. The encoded protein is CATRTSTYNEQFF.

This clonotype has a count of ten or more. This chain joins TRBV4-3 and TRBJ2-1; 7 nucleotides agree with TRBD2. Germline CDR1 and CDR2: LGHNA and YSLEER. The length of the CDR3 is 15 residues. V lost 1 base, J lost 3 bases, and 3 bases stayed unmatched. The CDR3 loop reads CASSQGDYYYNEQFF. The CDR3 DNA reads TGCGCCAGCAGCCAAGGGGACTACTACTACAATGAGCAGTTCTTC.

The rearrangement uses TRBV7-9 and TRBJ2-6; no clear D gene. Trimming shortened V by 6 bases and J by 0 bases, and 6 bases separated the two germline ends. This CDR3 spans 14 amino acids. Germline lookup yields CDR1 SEHNR and CDR2 FQNEAQ (reference sequence). CDR3 nucleotides: TGTGCCAGCAGAAATTACTCTGGGGCCAACGTCCTGACTTTC. Residues: CASRNYSGANVLTF.

This clonotype was detected only a few times. This chain joins TRBV24-1 and TRBJ2-1; D might be TRBD2 (5 bases). The CDR3 loop spans 16 amino acids. From germline, CDR1 is KGHDR and CDR2 SFDVKD. V was pared by 3 bases and J by 0 bases, with 11 bases between. The CDR3 DNA sequence: TGTGCCACCAGTGATGGGAGCAGCAGCTCCTACAATGAGCAGTTCTTC. It encodes CATSDGSSSSYNEQFF.

Many counts were recorded for this clonotype. The rearrangement joins TRBV12-3 or TRBV12-4 to TRBJ2-7; TRBD1 matches at 8 bases. The CDR3 has 14 amino acids. Unmatched junction bases numbered 8, after V lost 3 bases and J lost 7 bases. CDR3 DNA: TGTGCCAGCAGTTTTGGCCAGGGGGCAGAAGAGCAGTACTTC. Its translation is CASSFGQGAEEQYF.

This chain links TRBV5-6 with TRBJ2-7; D remains unclear. Trimming took off 3 bases at V and 6 bases at J, with 13 bases between the two ends. The CDR3 covers 13 residues. Looked up from germline, CDR1 is SGHDT and CDR2 is YYEEEE. CDR3 DNA sequence: TGTGCCAGCAGCTCCCGGGCCTACGGCGAGCAGTACTTC. Its translation is CASSSRAYGEQYF.

This clonotype was found a few times. The chain carries TRBV12-3 or TRBV12-4 and TRBJ1-3; D is unresolved. This CDR3 region has 14 residues. The germline V and J ends were trimmed by 7 bases and 4 bases, with 14 bases remaining between them. DNA for the CDR3: TGTGCCAGCACGGCGGCCAACTGGGGAAACACCATATATTTT. This codes for CASTAANWGNTIYF.

This clonotype was detected ten times or more. V usage is TRBV12-3 or TRBV12-4 and J usage is TRBJ2-1, with TRBD1 matching over 7 bases. CDR3 length: 16 residues. V lost 6 bases and J lost 7; bases outside the gene matches: 15. The CDR3 DNA sequence: TGTGCCAGCAGGACCCAGACAGGGTCAAAACGGAATGAGCAGTTCTTC. It yields the protein CASRTQTGSKRNEQFF.

This clonotype was counted only a few times. The chain joins TRBV29-1 to TRBJ1-3; D perhaps matches TRBD1 (6 bases). This CDR3 is built from 12 residues. The V end was cut by 7 bases, the J end by 1 base, with 8 bases between. The germline gives CDR1 SQVTM, CDR2 ANQGSEA. The DNA for the CDR3 is TGCAGCGCGGGACAATCTGGAAACACCATATATTTT. It codes for CSAGQSGNTIYF. Using reference TRBV29-1 and TRBJ1-3 for the parts outside the CDR3, the full variable domain is SAVISQKPSRDICQRGTSLTIQCQVDSQVTMMFWYRQQPGQSLTLIATANQGSEATYESGFVIDKFPISRPNLTFSTLTVSNMSPEDSSIYLCSAGQSGNTIYFGEGSWLTVV.

This chain joins TRBV3-1 and TRBJ2-3; a weak D match, TRBD1 (6 bases). CDR1 and CDR2 (germline): LGHDT, YNNKEL (reference sequence). This CDR3 is 15 amino acids long. Between the trimmed V and J ends, which lost 6 bases and 1 base, there was a span of 14 bases. CDR3 region: CASRYGGPGTDTQYF. CDR3 coding DNA: TGTGCCAGCAGGTATGGGGGCCCGGGCACAGATACGCAGTATTTT.

Ten or more counts support this clonotype. The chain links TRBV5-8 to TRBJ2-4, with D possibly TRBD1 on 5 matching bases. Germline assignment: CDR1 SGHTS and CDR2 YDEGEE. This CDR3 is built from 14 residues. The ends were cut back, 0 bases at V and 8 bases at J, with 12 bases in the middle. The DNA of the CDR3 is TGTGCCAGCAGCTTGGTCACAGGACCATACATTCAGTACTTC. This gives the protein CASSLVTGPYIQYF.

This clonotype has a handful of counts. The V gene is TRBV28, the J gene TRBJ2-7; the D gene could be TRBD1 or TRBD2 (5 bases each). In germline, CDR1 is MDHEN, CDR2 SYDVKM. The V end was cut by 8 bases, the J end by 2 bases, with 16 bases between. CDR3 size: 14 residues. As DNA, the CDR3 is TGTGCCAGCGTAGACTCGGGACGAACCTACGAGCAGTACTTC. Translation gives CASVDSGRTYEQYF.

This clonotype was seen at least ten times. The rearrangement uses TRBV12-3 or TRBV12-4 and TRBJ1-2; 7 bases line up with TRBD1. Trimming cost V 6 bases and J 4 bases; bases outside gene matches: 5. The CDR3 has 13 residues. In DNA, the CDR3 is TGTGCCAGCAGCCCCGGGACAGCCTATGGCTACACCTTC. Its translation is CASSPGTAYGYTF.

The chain couples TRBV29-1 to TRBJ2-5, with D possibly matching TRBD1 (5 bases). The CDR3 loop spans 14 amino acids. V was pared by 2 bases and J by 5 bases, with 15 bases between. Germline CDR1 reads SQVTM; CDR2 reads ANQGSEA. The CDR3 protein is CSVEWTAAGETQYF. In nucleotides, the CDR3 is TGCAGCGTTGAATGGACGGCCGCAGGGGAGACCCAGTACTTC.

The chain carries TRBV7-9 and TRBJ1-1, with 7 bases aligning to TRBD1. CDR1 SEHNR and CDR2 FQNEAQ come from the germline V gene (reference sequence). This CDR3 has 15 amino acids. The J segment lost 1 base and the V segment lost 5 bases, leaving 7 bases of the junction unmatched. DNA for the CDR3: TGTGCCAGCAGCCCACCGGGACAGTCGAACACTGAAGCTTTCTTT. Translated, it gives CASSPPGQSNTEAFF.

This clonotype has a handful of counts. The rearrangement joins TRBV7-9 to TRBJ2-7; D may match TRBD1 or TRBD2 (5 bases each). This CDR3 has 14 residues. CDR1 and CDR2 from the germline V gene are SEHNR and FQNEAQ (reference sequence). Trimming shortened V by 1 base and J by 9 bases, and 16 bases separated the two germline ends. The CDR3 reads CASSLGGTADMQYF. The CDR3 bases are TGTGCCAGCAGCTTAGGTGGGACGGCCGACATGCAGTACTTC.

This clonotype was counted many times. This chain connects TRBV18 to TRBJ2-3; D gene ambiguous. This CDR3 region has 15 residues. V shed 2 bases and J shed 1 base, with 10 bases lying between them. Germline CDR1 reads KGHSH; CDR2 reads LQKENI. CDR3 protein: CASSPTNAGTDTQYF. As DNA, the CDR3 is TGTGCCAGCTCACCAACCAACGCAGGCACAGATACGCAGTATTTT.

In this sample, this clonotype turned up many times. The chain has TRBV12-3 or TRBV12-4 and TRBJ2-1; tentatively, D is TRBD2 (6 bases). CDR3 length: 15 amino acids. Deletions cut 5 bases from V and 9 bases from J, with 20 bases between. In nucleotides, the CDR3 is TGTGCCAGCAGTCTCGGGGGTCTCCCCGTAGGTGAGCAGTTCTTC. It is translated as CASSLGGLPVGEQFF.

At least ten counts were recorded for this clonotype. This rearrangement joins TRBV10-3 to TRBJ2-3, with D uncertain. The V gene's germline CDR1 is ENHRY and CDR2 SYGVKD. V lost 6 bases and J lost 4, with 8 bases in between. The length of the CDR3 is 12 residues. The DNA for the CDR3 is TGTGCCATCAGACGGCCCGCAGATACGCAGTATTTT. Encoded protein: CAIRRPADTQYF.

This clonotype was seen only a few times. As DNA, the CDR3 is TGCAGTGCTAGAGGGACTTACAATCAGCCCCAGCATTTT. Amino acids: CSARGTYNQPQHF. The V and J genes are TRBV20-1 and TRBJ1-5; D gene uncertain. The V and J ends lost 1 base and 3 bases respectively, with 7 bases between them. The CDR3 is 13 amino acids. The germline gives CDR1 DFQATT, CDR2 SNEGSKA (reference sequence).

This clonotype was counted at least ten times. The junction differs from germline at one of its ends, possibly a read error. The chain employs TRBV5-1 and TRBJ2-5; 9 bases align to TRBD1. Germline CDR1 and CDR2: SGHRS and YFSETQ. The CDR3 is made up of 14 amino acids. The CDR3 is CASSLTGGQETQYF. CDR3 in DNA: TGTGCCAGCAGCTTGACAGGGGGGCAAGAGACCCAGTACTTC. Drawing the rest from reference TRBV5-1 and TRBJ2-5, the complete variable domain is KAGVTQTPRYLIKTRGQQVTLSCSPISGHRSVSWYQQTPGQGLQFLFEYFSETQRNKGNFPGRFSGRQFSNSRSEMNVSTLELGDSALYLCASSLTGGQETQYFGPGTRLLVL.

A remark on this clonotype: A junction boundary mismatches the germline segment, possibly from a read error. This chain uses TRBV24-1 with TRBJ2-3; D gene unclear. The CDR3 has 14 amino acids. Germline V CDR1 and CDR2: KGHDR, SFDVKD. The CDR3 here is CATSEIDNTNTQYF. The CDR3 DNA reads as TGTGCCACCAGTGAAATAGACAACACAAATACGCAGTATTTT.